This T cell receptor beta chain comes out of a study of T and B cells in COVID-19 patients. Study at large: Peripheral blood came from COVID-19 patients with active infection or after recovery. General study points: Clonality of TRB repertoires was high in active COVID-19; recovery brought above-healthy diversity and richness. In COVID-19 patients, T cell receptor beta variable and joining gene use was reportedly strongly skewed. There were 2,000 to 3,000 TCR clusters exclusive to the recovered cohort, 31 with low generation probability.

From blood, about 250-500 ng of genomic DNA served as TRB template. Multiplex PCR with BIOMED2 TRB-A/B primer pools amplified TRB rearrangements. TCRdb re-called the multiplex PCR reads through MiXCR, storing one row per CDR3 protein. This table holds 5,000 or so distinct CDR3 sequences, 15% to 20% found once. This CDR3 has 15 amino acids. Germline loops: CDR1 MDHEN, CDR2 SYDVKM. Between the trimmed V and J ends, which lost 6 bases and 0 bases, there was a span of 9 bases. Points on this clonotype: What it recognizes is unknown.

This chain links TRBV28 with TRBJ1-6; D possibly corresponds to TRBD1 (6 bases). The TCR sequence derives from a human donor who had recovered from COVID-19. Sequencing was carried out using blood. CDR3 DNA sequence: TGTGCCAGCAGACTACAGGGCTCCTATAATTCACCCCTCCACTTT. Translating it yields CASRLQGSYNSPLHF.